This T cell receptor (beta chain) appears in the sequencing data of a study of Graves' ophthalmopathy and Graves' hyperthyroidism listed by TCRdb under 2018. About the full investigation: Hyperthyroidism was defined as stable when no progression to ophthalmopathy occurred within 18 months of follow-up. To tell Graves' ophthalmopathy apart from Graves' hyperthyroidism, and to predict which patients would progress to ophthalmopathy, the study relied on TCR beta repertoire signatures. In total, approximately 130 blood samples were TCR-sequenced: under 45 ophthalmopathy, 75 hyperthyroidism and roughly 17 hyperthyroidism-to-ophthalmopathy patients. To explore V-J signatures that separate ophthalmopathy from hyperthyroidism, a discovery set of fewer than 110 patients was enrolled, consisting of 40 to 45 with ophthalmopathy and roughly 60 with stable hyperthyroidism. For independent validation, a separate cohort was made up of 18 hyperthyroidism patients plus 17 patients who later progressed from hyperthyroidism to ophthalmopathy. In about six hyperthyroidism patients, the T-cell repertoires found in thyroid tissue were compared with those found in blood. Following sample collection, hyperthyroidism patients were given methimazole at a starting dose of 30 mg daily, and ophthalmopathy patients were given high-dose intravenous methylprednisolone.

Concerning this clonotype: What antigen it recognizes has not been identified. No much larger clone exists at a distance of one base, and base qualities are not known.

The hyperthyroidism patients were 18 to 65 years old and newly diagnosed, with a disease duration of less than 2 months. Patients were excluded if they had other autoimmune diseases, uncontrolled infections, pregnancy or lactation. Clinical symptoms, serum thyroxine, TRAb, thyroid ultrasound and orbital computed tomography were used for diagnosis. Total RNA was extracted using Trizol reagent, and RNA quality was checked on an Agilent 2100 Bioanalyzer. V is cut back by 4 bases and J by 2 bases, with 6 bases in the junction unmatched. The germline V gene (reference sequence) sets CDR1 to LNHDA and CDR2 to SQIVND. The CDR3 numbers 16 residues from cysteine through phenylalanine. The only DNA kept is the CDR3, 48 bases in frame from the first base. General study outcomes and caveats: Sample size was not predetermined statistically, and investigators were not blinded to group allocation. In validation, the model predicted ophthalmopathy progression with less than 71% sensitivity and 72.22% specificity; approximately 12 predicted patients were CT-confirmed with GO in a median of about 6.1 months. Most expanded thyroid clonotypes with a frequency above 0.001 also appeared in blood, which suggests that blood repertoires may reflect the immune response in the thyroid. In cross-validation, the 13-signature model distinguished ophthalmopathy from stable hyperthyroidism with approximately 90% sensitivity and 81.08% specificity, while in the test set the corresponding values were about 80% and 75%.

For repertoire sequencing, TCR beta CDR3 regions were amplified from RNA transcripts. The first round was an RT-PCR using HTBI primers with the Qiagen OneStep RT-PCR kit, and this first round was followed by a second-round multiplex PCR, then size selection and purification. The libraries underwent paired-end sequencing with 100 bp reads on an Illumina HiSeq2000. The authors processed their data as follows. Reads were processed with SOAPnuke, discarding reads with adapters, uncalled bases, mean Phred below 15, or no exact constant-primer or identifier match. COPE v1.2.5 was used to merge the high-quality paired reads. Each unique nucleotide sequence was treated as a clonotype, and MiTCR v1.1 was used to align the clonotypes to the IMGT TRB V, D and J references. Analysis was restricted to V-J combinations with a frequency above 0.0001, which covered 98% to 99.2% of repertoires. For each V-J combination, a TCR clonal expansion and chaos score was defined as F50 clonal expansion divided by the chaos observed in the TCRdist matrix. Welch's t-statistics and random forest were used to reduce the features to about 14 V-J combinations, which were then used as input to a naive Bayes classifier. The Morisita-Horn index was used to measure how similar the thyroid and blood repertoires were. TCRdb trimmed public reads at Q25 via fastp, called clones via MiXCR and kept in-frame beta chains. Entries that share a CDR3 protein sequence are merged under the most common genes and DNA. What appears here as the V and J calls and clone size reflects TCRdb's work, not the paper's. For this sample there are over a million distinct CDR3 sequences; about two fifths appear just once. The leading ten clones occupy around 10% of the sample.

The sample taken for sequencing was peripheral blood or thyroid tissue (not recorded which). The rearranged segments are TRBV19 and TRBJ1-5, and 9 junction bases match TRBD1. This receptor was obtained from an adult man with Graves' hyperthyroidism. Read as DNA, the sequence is TGTGCCAGTAGTACCTACCGGACAGGGGGCAATCAGCCCCAGCATTTT. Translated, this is CASSTYRTGGNQPQHF.